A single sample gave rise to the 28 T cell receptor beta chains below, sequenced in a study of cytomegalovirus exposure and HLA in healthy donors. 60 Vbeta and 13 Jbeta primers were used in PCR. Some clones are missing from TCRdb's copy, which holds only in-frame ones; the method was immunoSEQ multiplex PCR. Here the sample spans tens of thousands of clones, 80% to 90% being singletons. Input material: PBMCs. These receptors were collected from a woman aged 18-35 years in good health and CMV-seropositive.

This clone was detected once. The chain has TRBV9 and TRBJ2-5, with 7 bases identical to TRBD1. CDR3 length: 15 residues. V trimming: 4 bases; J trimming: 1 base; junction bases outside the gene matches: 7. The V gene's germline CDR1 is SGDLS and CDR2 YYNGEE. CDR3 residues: CASSTRGTAQETQYF. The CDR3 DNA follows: TGTGCCAGCAGCACCCGAGGGACAGCCCAAGAGACCCAGTACTTC. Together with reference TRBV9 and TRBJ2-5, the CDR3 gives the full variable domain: DSGVTQTPKHLITATGQRVTLRCSPRSGDLSVYWYQQSLDQGLQFLIQYYNGEERAKGNILERFSAQQFPDLHSELNLSSLELGDSALYFCASSTRGTAQETQYFGPGTRLLVL.

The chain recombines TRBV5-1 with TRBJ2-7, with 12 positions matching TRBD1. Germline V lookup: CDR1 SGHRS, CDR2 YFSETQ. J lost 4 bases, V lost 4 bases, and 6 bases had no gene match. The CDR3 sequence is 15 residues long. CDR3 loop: CASSPTGQGAYEQYF. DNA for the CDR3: TGCGCCAGCAGCCCAACGGGACAGGGGGCTTACGAGCAGTACTTC.

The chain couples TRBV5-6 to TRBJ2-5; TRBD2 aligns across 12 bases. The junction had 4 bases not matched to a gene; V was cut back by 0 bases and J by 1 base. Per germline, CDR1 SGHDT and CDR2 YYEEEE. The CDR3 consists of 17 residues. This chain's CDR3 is CASSLAWTSGVQETQYF. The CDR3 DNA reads TGTGCCAGCAGCTTGGCCTGGACTAGCGGGGTCCAAGAGACCCAGTACTTC.

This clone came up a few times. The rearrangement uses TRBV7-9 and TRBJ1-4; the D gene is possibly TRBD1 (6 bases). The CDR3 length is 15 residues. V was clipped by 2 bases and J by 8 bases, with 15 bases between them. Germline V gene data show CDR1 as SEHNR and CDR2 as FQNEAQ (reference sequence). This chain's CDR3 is CASSLSGTNSEKLFF. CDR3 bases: TGTGCCAGCAGCTTATCCGGGACAAATTCGGAAAAACTGTTTTTT.

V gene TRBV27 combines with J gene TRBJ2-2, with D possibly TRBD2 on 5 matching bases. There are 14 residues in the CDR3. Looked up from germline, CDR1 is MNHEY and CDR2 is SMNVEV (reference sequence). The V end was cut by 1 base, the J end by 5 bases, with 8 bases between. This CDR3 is CASSLWSGTGELFF. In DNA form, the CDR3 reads TGTGCCAGCAGTTTATGGTCGGGGACCGGGGAGCTGTTTTTT.

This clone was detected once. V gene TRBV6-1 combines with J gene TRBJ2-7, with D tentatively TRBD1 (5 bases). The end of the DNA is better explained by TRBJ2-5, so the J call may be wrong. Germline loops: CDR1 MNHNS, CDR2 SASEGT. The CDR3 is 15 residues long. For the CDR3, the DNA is TGTGCCAGCAGTCTAGGGGCAGGGCTTGAACGGACCCAGTACTTC. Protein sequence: CASSLGAGLERTQYF.

The CDR3 nucleotides read TGTGCCAGCAGTCACAGGGGGCAGAATCAGCCCCAGCATTTT. Amino acids: CASSHRGQNQPQHF. The rearrangement uses TRBV27 and TRBJ1-5; 9 positions agree with TRBD1. This CDR3 spans 14 amino acids. The germline V gene has CDR1 MNHEY and CDR2 SMNVEV (reference sequence). The ends lost 5 bases at V and 4 bases at J; junction bases unmatched: 3.

Here the CDR3 reads CATSERAGTGSGYTF. As DNA, the CDR3 is TGTGCCACCAGCGAGCGAGCCGGGACAGGGAGTGGCTACACCTTC. This rearrangement joins TRBV15 to TRBJ1-2, with 9 bases fitting TRBD1. CDR1 is LNHNV, CDR2 YYDKDF, per germline (reference sequence). CDR3 size: 15 residues. V shed 5 bases, J shed 7 bases, and the junction held 11 bases outside the gene matches.

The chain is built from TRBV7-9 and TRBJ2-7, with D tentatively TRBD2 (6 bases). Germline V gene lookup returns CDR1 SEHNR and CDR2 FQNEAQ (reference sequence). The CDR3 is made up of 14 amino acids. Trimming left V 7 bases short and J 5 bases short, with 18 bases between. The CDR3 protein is CASTLGRAGNEQYF. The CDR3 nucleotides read TGTGCCAGCACCCTGGGTAGGGCGGGGAACGAGCAGTACTTC. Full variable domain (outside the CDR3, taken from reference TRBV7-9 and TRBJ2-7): DTGVSQNPRHKITKRGQNVTFRCDPISEHNRLYWYRQTLGQGPEFLTYFQNEAQLEKSRLLSDRFSAERPKGSFSTLEIQRTEQGDSAMYLCASTLGRAGNEQYFGPGTRLTVT.

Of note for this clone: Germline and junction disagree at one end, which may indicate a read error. Here the CDR3 reads CASSIHPIAGGPPTGELFF. The CDR3 nucleotides are TGTGCCAGCAGTATACACCCCATAGCGGGAGGGCCCCCCACCGGGGAGCTGTTTTTT. The chain carries TRBV19 and TRBJ2-2; 11 nucleotides match TRBD2. CDR1 is LNHDA and CDR2 is SQIVND in the germline V gene (reference sequence). The CDR3 extends over 19 amino acids.

The CDR3 here is CASSLLLAGGPAGEQYF. CDR3 nucleotide sequence: TGTGCCAGCAGTTTATTACTAGCGGGAGGGCCAGCGGGCGAGCAGTACTTC. The V gene is TRBV28, the J gene TRBJ2-7; TRBD2 matches 13 bases. With V trimmed by 1 base and J by 6 bases, 9 bases remained unmatched. The CDR3 length is 17 residues. CDR1 MDHEN and CDR2 SYDVKM come from the germline V gene.

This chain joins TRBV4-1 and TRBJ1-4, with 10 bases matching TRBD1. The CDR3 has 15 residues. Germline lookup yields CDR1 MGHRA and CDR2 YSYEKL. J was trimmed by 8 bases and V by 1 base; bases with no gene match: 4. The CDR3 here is CASSQAQGQGEKLFF. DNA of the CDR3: TGCGCCAGCAGCCAAGCCCAGGGACAGGGGGAAAAACTGTTTTTT.

The CDR3 loop reads CASSSQGSRNEQFF. CDR3 coding DNA: TGTGCCAGCAGCTCCCAGGGTTCTCGGAATGAGCAGTTCTTC. The rearrangement links TRBV5-4 to TRBJ2-1; tentative D call: TRBD1 (5 bases). This CDR3 is built from 14 residues. The germline CDR1 and CDR2 sequences are SGHNT and YYREEE (reference sequence). V was clipped by 3 bases and J by 7 bases, with 14 bases between them.

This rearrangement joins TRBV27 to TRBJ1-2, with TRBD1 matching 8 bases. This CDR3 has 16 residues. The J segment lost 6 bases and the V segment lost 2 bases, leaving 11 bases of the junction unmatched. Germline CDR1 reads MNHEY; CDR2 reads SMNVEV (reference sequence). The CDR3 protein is CASSLDRTGRFDGYTF. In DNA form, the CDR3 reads TGTGCCAGCAGTTTAGACAGGACAGGGCGGTTCGATGGCTACACCTTC.

CDR3 DNA sequence: TGTGCCAGCAGTTTATCCCGGTACGAGAGGGGCTACACCTTC. It is translated as CASSLSRYERGYTF. The chain employs TRBV28 and TRBJ1-2, with D unclear. Between the trimmed V and J ends, which lost 1 base and 8 bases, there was a span of 14 bases. Germline V gene lookup returns CDR1 MDHEN and CDR2 SYDVKM. CDR3 size: 14 residues.

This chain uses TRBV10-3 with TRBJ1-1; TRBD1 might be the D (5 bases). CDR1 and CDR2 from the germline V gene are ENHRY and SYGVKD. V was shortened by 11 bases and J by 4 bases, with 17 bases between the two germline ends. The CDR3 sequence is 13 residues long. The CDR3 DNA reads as TGTGCCGCGGGGGGTCCGGGGTCCACTGAAGCTTTCTTT. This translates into CAAGGPGSTEAFF.

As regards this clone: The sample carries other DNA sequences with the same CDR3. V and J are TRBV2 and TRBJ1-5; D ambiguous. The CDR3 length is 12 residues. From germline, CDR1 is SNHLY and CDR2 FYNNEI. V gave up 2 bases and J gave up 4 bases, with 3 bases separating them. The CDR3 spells CASSEPNQPQHF. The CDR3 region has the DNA TGTGCCAGCAGTGAACCTAATCAGCCCCAGCATTTT.

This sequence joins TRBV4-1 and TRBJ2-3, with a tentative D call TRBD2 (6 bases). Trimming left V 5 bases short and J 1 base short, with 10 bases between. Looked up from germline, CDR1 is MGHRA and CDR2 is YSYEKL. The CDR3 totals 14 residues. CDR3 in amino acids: CASSTASGTDTQYF. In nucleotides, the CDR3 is TGCGCCAGCAGCACAGCTAGCGGCACAGATACGCAGTATTTT.

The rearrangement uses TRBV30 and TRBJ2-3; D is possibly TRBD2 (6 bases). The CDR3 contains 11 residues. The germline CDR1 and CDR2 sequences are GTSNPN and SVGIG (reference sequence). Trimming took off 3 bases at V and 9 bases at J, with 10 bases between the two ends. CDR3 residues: CAWSPAGTQYF. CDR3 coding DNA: TGTGCCTGGAGCCCCGCGGGGACGCAGTATTTT.

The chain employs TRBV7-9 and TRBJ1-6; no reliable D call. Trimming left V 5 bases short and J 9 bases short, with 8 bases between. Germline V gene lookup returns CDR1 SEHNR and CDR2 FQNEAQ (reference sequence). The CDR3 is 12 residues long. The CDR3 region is CASSPPGSPLHF. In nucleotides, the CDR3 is TGTGCCAGCAGCCCCCCCGGTTCACCCCTCCACTTT.

CDR3: CASTALAASYEQYF. CDR3 bases: TGTGCCAGCACGGCGCTAGCGGCCTCCTACGAGCAGTACTTC. This chain connects TRBV28 to TRBJ2-7; 7 bases are a match to TRBD2. J gave up 0 bases and V 7 bases, and 6 bases lay outside the gene matches. The CDR3 extends over 14 amino acids. Germline lookup yields CDR1 MDHEN and CDR2 SYDVKM.

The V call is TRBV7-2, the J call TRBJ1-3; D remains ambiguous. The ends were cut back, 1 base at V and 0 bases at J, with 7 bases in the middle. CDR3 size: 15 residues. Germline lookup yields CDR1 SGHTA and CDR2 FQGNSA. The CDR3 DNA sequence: TGTGCCAGCAGCTTAGACTGGAGCTCTGGAAACACCATATATTTT. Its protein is CASSLDWSSGNTIYF.

The CDR3 DNA sequence: TGTGCCAGCATTCCCTGGGCAGGAGGCTCCTACGAGCAGTACTTC. Residues: CASIPWAGGSYEQYF. The gene calls are TRBV27 and TRBJ2-7; TRBD2 might be the D (5 bases). Germline V CDR1 and CDR2: MNHEY, SMNVEV (reference sequence). Deletions cut 7 bases from V and 0 bases from J, with 16 bases between. CDR3 size: 15 residues.

This CDR3 reads CASSVGLAGVTGELFF. The CDR3 DNA is TGTGCCAGCAGCGTAGGGCTAGCGGGAGTCACCGGGGAGCTGTTTTTT. The chain is built from TRBV9 and TRBJ2-2, with TRBD2 matching 10 bases. The CDR3 runs 16 residues. V lost 0 bases to trimming and J lost 4 bases; unmatched junction nucleotides: 3. Germline V gene lookup returns CDR1 SGDLS and CDR2 YYNGEE.

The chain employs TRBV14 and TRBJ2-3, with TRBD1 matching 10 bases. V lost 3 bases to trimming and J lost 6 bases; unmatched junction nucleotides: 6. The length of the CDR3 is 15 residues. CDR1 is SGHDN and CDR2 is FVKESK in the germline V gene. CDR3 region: CASSHTGTGEDTQYF. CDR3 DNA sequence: TGTGCCAGCAGCCACACCGGGACAGGGGAGGATACGCAGTATTTT.

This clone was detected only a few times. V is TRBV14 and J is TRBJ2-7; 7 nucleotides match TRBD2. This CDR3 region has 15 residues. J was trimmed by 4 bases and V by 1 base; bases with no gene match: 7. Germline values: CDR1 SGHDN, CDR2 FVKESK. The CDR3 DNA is TGTGCCAGCAGCCAAGCTCTAGCGGAGTTTTACGAGCAGTACTTC. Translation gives CASSQALAEFYEQYF. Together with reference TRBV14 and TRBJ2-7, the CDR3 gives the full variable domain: EAGVTQFPSHSVIEKGQTVTLRCDPISGHDNLYWYRRVMGKEIKFLLHFVKESKQDESGMPNNRFLAERTGGTYSTLKVQPAELEDSGVYFCASSQALAEFYEQYFGPGTRLTVT.

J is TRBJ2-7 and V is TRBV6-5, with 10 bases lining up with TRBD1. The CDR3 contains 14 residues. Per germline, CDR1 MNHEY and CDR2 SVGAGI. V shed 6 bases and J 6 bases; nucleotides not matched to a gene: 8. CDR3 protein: CASSTGTGEGEQYF. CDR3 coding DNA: TGTGCCAGCAGCACCGGGACAGGGGAGGGCGAGCAGTACTTC.

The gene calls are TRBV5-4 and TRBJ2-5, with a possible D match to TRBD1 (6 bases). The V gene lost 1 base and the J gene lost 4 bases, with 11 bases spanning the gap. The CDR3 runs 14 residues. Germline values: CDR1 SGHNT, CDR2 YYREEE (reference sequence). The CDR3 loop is CASSLSQGRETQYF. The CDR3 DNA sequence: TGTGCCAGCAGCTTGTCCCAGGGGAGAGAGACCCAGTACTTC.